The 17 T cell receptor beta chains below come from one sample, sequenced in a study of OX40 agonist ivuxolimab in advanced cancers. TCRdb keeps only in-frame clones here, not all; method: immunoSEQ multiplex PCR. Of about 62,000 clones listed, around 85% were seen once; the top ten hold about 4%. Material: CD4+ or CD8+ T cells sorted from blood, obtained in a trial of the OX40 agonist ivuxolimab. These receptor sequences come from an adult with an advanced solid tumor such as melanoma, head and neck, liver or kidney cancer.

The chain uses TRBV4-1 and TRBJ2-7; 8 bases map to TRBD1. The germline gives CDR1 MGHRA, CDR2 YSYEKL. V dropped 0 bases and J dropped 5; count of bases not matched to a gene: 3. CDR3 length: 14 amino acids. CDR3 DNA: TGCGCCAGCAGCCAAGAGGACAGGGACGACGAGCAGTACTTC. Its translation is CASSQEDRDDEQYF.

This rearrangement joins TRBV6-1 to TRBJ2-3; possible D gene TRBD2, 5 bases. The CDR3 runs to 16 residues. The V gene's germline CDR1 is MNHNS and CDR2 SASEGT. V was trimmed by 1 base and J by 2 bases, leaving 13 bases between them. CDR3 bases: TGTGCCAGCAGTGAAGGGGGAGTTCTATACACAGATACGCAGTATTTT. It encodes CASSEGGVLYTDTQYF.

The chain links TRBV29-1 to TRBJ2-1; D tentatively fits TRBD1 or TRBD2 (5 bases each). V dropped 6 bases and J dropped 3 bases, with 21 bases sitting between them. CDR1 is SQVTM, CDR2 ANQGSEA, per germline. CDR3 size: 16 residues. CDR3: CSVEGTRRRDYNEQFF. In DNA form, the CDR3 reads TGCAGCGTCGAGGGGACGCGGCGAAGGGACTACAATGAGCAGTTCTTC.

The table lists this clone with a few counts. V usage is TRBV19 and J usage is TRBJ2-3, with D possibly TRBD2 on 5 matching bases. Germline V lookup: CDR1 LNHDA, CDR2 SQIVND (reference sequence). Trimming removed 5 bases at V and 1 base at J, with 10 bases between. This CDR3 is built from 14 residues. This CDR3 is CASSGRRGTDTQYF. In DNA form, the CDR3 reads TGTGCCAGTAGTGGGAGAAGAGGCACAGATACGCAGTATTTT.

The V gene is TRBV5-4, the J gene TRBJ1-2; D gene unclear. Deletions cut 5 bases from V and 4 bases from J, with 12 bases between. Per the germline V gene, CDR1 is SGHNT and CDR2 is YYREEE (reference sequence). The CDR3 has 13 residues. In DNA, the CDR3 is TGTGCCAGCAGGGCGGCAGGTTTCTATGGCTACACCTTC. This codes for CASRAAGFYGYTF. Full variable domain (outside the CDR3, taken from reference TRBV5-4 and TRBJ1-2): ETGVTQSPTHLIKTRGQQVTLRCSSQSGHNTVSWYQQALGQGPQFIFQYYREEENGRGNFPPRFSGLQFPNYSSELNVNALELDDSALYLCASRAAGFYGYTFGSGTRLTVV.

V usage is TRBV7-9 and J usage is TRBJ2-3; 7 positions match TRBD2. The CDR3 covers 16 residues. CDR1 and CDR2 (germline): SEHNR, FQNEAQ (reference sequence). V shed 5 bases and J 1 base; nucleotides not matched to a gene: 9. CDR3 DNA sequence: TGTGCCAGCAGCCCAGCCAGACGGGAGGGCACAGATACGCAGTATTTT. Protein product: CASSPARREGTDTQYF.

This clone was seen a single time. The chain uses TRBV29-1 and TRBJ1-4; no reliable D call. V gave up 0 bases and J gave up 8 bases, with 4 bases separating them. This CDR3 comprises 11 residues. The V gene's germline CDR1 is SQVTM and CDR2 ANQGSEA. DNA of the CDR3: TGCAGCGTTGAAGACGGCGAAAAACTGTTTTTT. Encoded protein: CSVEDGEKLFF.

The chain has TRBV7-2 and TRBJ2-2; D remains ambiguous. V gave up 3 bases and J gave up 2 bases, with 7 bases separating them. CDR3 length: 14 residues. CDR1 is SGHTA, CDR2 FQGNSA, per germline. In DNA, the CDR3 is TGTGCCAGCAGCTTCGCAGTTAACACCGGGGAGCTGTTTTTT. Its protein is CASSFAVNTGELFF.

Note on this clone: Mismatch with germline at one junction end may stem from a read error. Written as DNA, the CDR3 is TGTGCCTGGAGTCCGGGACTAGCGGGAGTATTGGCGCTCTTC. Its protein product is CAWSPGLAGVLALF. The chain employs TRBV30 and TRBJ2-1; 14 nucleotides match TRBD2. The CDR3 has 14 amino acids. Germline V gene sequence: CDR1 GTSNPN, CDR2 SVGIG (reference sequence).

A remark on this clone: Additional DNA sequences in this sample encode the identical CDR3. DNA of the CDR3: TGTGCCAGTAGACAGGGGGCTAATGAAAAACTGTTTTTT. This codes for CASRQGANEKLFF. The genes are TRBV25-1 and TRBJ1-4; 9 positions match TRBD1. From germline, CDR1 is MGHDK and CDR2 SYGVNS. The CDR3 length is 13 residues. V dropped 9 bases and J dropped 3; count of bases not matched to a gene: 2.

The chain has TRBV4-1 and TRBJ2-7; a weak D match, TRBD2 (5 bases). This CDR3 contains 13 residues. Deletions cut 4 bases from V and 6 bases from J, with 13 bases between. In germline, CDR1 is MGHRA, CDR2 YSYEKL. This CDR3 is CASSLVPGVEQYF. In DNA, the CDR3 is TGCGCCAGCAGCCTAGTACCCGGGGTCGAGCAGTACTTC.

The J gene is TRBJ1-2, the V gene TRBV7-8; maybe TRBD1 (5 bases). Trimming took off 2 bases at V and 8 bases at J, with 9 bases between the two ends. The CDR3 consists of 12 residues. CDR1 and CDR2 from the germline V gene are SGHVS and FQNEAQ. The CDR3 protein is CASSLTGAGYTF. The CDR3 coding sequence is TGTGCCAGCAGCTTAACTGGGGCCGGCTACACCTTC.

The gene calls are TRBV18 and TRBJ2-2, with D possibly TRBD1 on 5 matching bases. Trimming removed 6 bases at V and 3 bases at J, with 11 bases between. Germline V lookup: CDR1 KGHSH, CDR2 LQKENI. The CDR3 is made up of 14 amino acids. The CDR3 loop reads CASSPLGDTGELFF. In DNA, the CDR3 is TGTGCCAGCTCCCCCTTAGGGGACACCGGGGAGCTGTTTTTT. Full variable domain (outside the CDR3, taken from reference TRBV18 and TRBJ2-2): NAGVMQNPRHLVRRRGQEARLRCSPMKGHSHVYWYRQLPEEGLKFMVYLQKENIIDESGMPKERFSAEFPKEGPSILRIQQVVRGDSAAYFCASSPLGDTGELFFGEGSRLTVL.

The V call is TRBV27, the J call TRBJ1-4; a possible D gene is TRBD1 (5 bases). The V gene lost 6 bases and the J gene lost 10 bases, with 9 bases spanning the gap. The CDR3 loop spans 11 amino acids. CDR1 MNHEY and CDR2 SMNVEV come from the germline V gene (reference sequence). CDR3 coding DNA: TGTGCCAGCAGCCAAGGGACAAAACTGTTTTTT. Translated, it gives CASSQGTKLFF.

This clone has more than one count but fewer than ten. This chain joins TRBV27 and TRBJ2-7; no clear D gene. The CDR3 has 13 amino acids. Germline lookup yields CDR1 MNHEY and CDR2 SMNVEV (reference sequence). Trimming took off 3 bases at V and 9 bases at J, with 15 bases between the two ends. The CDR3 reads CASSLVVGTAQYF. CDR3 DNA sequence: TGTGCCAGCAGTTTGGTCGTAGGCACCGCGCAGTACTTC.

The chain links TRBV28 to TRBJ2-7; 12 bases agree with TRBD2. The V segment lost 6 bases and the J segment 3 bases; nucleotides outside the gene matches: 3. CDR3 length: 14 residues. Germline V CDR1 and CDR2: MDHEN, SYDVKM. CDR3 sequence (DNA): TGTGCCAGCAGACGGACTAGCGGGATCTACGAGCAGTACTTC. This encodes CASRRTSGIYEQYF.

V gene TRBV6-5 combines with J gene TRBJ1-4; 7 nucleotides line up with TRBD1. The CDR3 has 15 amino acids. Germline CDR1 reads MNHEY; CDR2 reads SVGAGI. V shed 0 bases and J 2 bases; nucleotides not matched to a gene: 0. The CDR3 nucleotides are TGTGCCAGCAGTTACTCAGGGGGCACTAATGAAAAACTGTTTTTT. It is translated as CASSYSGGTNEKLFF.